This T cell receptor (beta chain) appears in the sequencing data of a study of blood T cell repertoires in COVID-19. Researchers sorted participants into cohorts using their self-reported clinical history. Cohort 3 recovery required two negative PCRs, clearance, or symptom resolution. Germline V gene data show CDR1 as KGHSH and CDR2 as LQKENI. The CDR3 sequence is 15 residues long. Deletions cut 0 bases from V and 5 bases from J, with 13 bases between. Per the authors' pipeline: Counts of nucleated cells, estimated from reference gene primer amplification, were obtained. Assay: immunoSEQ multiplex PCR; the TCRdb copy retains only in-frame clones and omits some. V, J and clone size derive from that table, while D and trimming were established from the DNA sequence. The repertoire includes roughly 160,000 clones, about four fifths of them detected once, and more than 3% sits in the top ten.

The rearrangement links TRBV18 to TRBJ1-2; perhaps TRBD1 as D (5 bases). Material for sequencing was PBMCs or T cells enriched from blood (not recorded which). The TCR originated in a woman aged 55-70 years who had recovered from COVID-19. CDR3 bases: TGTGCCAGCTCACCACCTGGGGGGGGAGTGTATGGCTACACCTTC. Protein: CASSPPGGGVYGYTF.